This T cell receptor beta chain was documented in a study of shared clonotypes between healthy human individuals. TCRdb's table, derived via immunoSEQ multiplex PCR, lists solely in-frame clones and lacks some. The sample consists of millions of clones, around nine tenths of them appearing once. Per the germline V gene, CDR1 is ENHRY and CDR2 is SYGVKD. The J segment lost 6 bases and the V segment lost 10 bases, leaving 15 bases of the junction unmatched. The CDR3 spans 15 residues. What was sequenced was naive CD4+ T cells sorted from blood. The subset denotes: CD45RA+ positively selected. The genes are TRBV10-3 and TRBJ2-7; TRBD1 matches at 10 bases. The source of this sequence is a man between 18 and 35 years old in good health. The DNA of the CDR3 is TGTGCCACCTACCCGGGGGACAGGGGAACCGTCGAGCAGTACTTC. It codes for CATYPGDRGTVEQYF.